The 3 T cell receptor beta chains given below trace back to one sample, sequenced in a study of blood T cell repertoires in COVID-19. Clones were sequenced by immunoSEQ multiplex PCR, and TCRdb holds only the in-frame ones, with some missing. The repertoire holds approximately 440,000 clones, with less than 95% as singletons. Material for sequencing was PBMCs or T cells enriched from blood (not recorded which). Receptors originate from a man aged 18 to 29 who had recovered from COVID-19.

This chain links TRBV5-1 with TRBJ2-3, with 9 bases that match TRBD2. The trim removed 0 bases at V and 3 bases at J, leaving 2 bases unmatched. Germline V CDR1 and CDR2: SGHRS, YFSETQ. This CDR3 contains 15 residues. The CDR3 DNA follows: TGCGCCAGCAGCTTGGGTACTAGCGGGACAGATACGCAGTATTTT. It translates to CASSLGTSGTDTQYF.

The chain is built from TRBV19 and TRBJ1-1; a possible D gene is TRBD1 (6 bases). Germline V gene sequence: CDR1 LNHDA, CDR2 SQIVND (reference sequence). Trimming took 1 base from V and 6 from J, leaving 15 bases between them. There are 15 residues in the CDR3. CDR3 in DNA: TGTGCCAGTAGTATAGCTCAGGGGAAGGAGGCTGAAGCTTTCTTT. Amino acid sequence: CASSIAQGKEAEAFF.

V and J are TRBV6-1 and TRBJ2-2; D unresolved. Trimming removed 0 bases from V and 5 bases from J, with 7 bases in between. Per germline, CDR1 MNHNS and CDR2 SASEGT. The CDR3 is 14 amino acids. As DNA, the CDR3 is TGTGCCAGCAGTGAAGCCCACCGGACCGGGGAGCTGTTTTTT. Translation: CASSEAHRTGELFF.